In its sample, the clone carrying this T cell receptor (beta chain) was seen a few times. The junction had 9 bases not matched to a gene; V was cut back by 0 bases and J by 1 base. CDR3 length: 18 amino acids. Germline CDR1 and CDR2: SGHRS and YFSETQ. The data derive from a study of T cells in Graves' hyperthyroidism and ophthalmopathy. This blood was taken when hyperthyroidism was first diagnosed, before any ophthalmopathy symptoms existed. Template material for amplifying TCR beta CDR3 regions consisted of RNA transcripts. During a first-round RT-PCR of the TCR CDR3, the HTBI primer set was used. TCRdb re-derived calls from the multiplex PCR reads in MiXCR, one entry per CDR3 protein. Of a few hundred thousand distinct CDR3 sequences detected, 13% to 15% appear once; the ten largest clones hold about 14%.

The chain couples TRBV5-1 to TRBJ2-1, with TRBD2 matching 8 bases. Specimen: blood. The source is a woman aged 40 to 50 with Graves' hyperthyroidism that later progressed to Graves' ophthalmopathy. The CDR3 nucleotides are TGCGCCAGCAGCTTGGGAGCGGGAGTTGTAAGGTCCTACAATGAGCAGTTCTTC. This translates into CASSLGAGVVRSYNEQFF. Drawing the rest from reference TRBV5-1 and TRBJ2-1, the complete variable domain is KAGVTQTPRYLIKTRGQQVTLSCSPISGHRSVSWYQQTPGQGLQFLFEYFSETQRNKGNFPGRFSGRQFSNSRSEMNVSTLELGDSALYLCASSLGAGVVRSYNEQFFGPGTRLTVL.